This T cell receptor (beta chain) emerged from a study of neurological immune-mediated disorders. TCRdb fed the 5' RACE reads into MiXCR, producing one record per CDR3 protein. Of about 120,000 distinct CDR3 sequences in the sample, approximately 3.2% are singletons; the top ten hold over 1%. Many counts were recorded for this clonotype. CDR3 size: 14 residues. Germline V gene sequence: CDR1 SGHTA, CDR2 FQGNSA. Deletions cut 5 bases from V and 8 bases from J, with 16 bases between. The source is a woman aged 30 to 39 with multiple sclerosis. What was sequenced was PBMCs. The gene calls are TRBV7-2 and TRBJ2-1; TRBD1 is a possible D gene (5 bases). Here the CDR3 reads CASSLRGALDEQFF. The CDR3 nucleotides are TGTGCCAGCAGCCTACGTGGGGCTCTCGATGAGCAGTTCTTC.